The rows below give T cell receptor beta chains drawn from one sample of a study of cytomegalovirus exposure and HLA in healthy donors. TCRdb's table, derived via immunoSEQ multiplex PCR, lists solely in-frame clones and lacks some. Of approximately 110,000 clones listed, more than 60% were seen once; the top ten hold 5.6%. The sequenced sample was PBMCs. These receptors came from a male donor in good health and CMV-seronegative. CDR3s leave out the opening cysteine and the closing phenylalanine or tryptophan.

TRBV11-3	ASSPTRGAYEQY
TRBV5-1	ASKGVSYEQY
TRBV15	ATSNPGGEQY
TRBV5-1	ASSPGGLDTGELF
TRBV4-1	ASSPGTSGSTDTQY
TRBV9	ASTPTNTGELF
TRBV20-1	SARGLETQY
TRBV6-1	ASRTRQTGYT
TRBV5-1	ASSLGQVNEQF
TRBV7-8	ASSSGTGGNEQY
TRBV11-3	ASSRLAGGLYQETQY
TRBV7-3	ASSSGTGRYNEQF
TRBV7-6	ASSLGQVYEQY
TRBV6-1	ASRAMGEGEQF
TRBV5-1	ASSSTNEKLF
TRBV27	ASSKTVTYEQY
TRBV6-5	ASSRRDKNTEAF
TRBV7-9	ASSRFQTSSGTSTDTQY
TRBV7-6	ASILGTGGGNTIY
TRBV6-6	ASSYGQASSGSTIY
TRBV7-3	ASSPYGTPRDTQY
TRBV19	ASAGGGYGNQPQH
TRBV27	ASIQSQGTEAF
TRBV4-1	ASSLGGEQF
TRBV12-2	ARKRGTDTQY
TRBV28	ASKRGNQPQH
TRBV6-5	ASSYSPLPSYEQY
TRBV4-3	ASSQDFAGGVYEQY
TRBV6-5	ASSYSGDAGGELF
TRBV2	ASSVWQGYEQY
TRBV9	ASSVDLGTGYGYT
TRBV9	ASSVEAAAGGTHEQY
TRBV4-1	ASSQGLHMNTEAF
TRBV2	ASSEEAGRVGETQY
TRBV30	AWSVGTEAF
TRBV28	ASSSPGQGPDTQY
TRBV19	ASSAAPGQGDQPQH